This T cell receptor beta chain was retrieved from a study of T cell responses to AZD1222 COVID-19 vaccine. Study-wide findings and caveats: Spike was spanned by vaccine-associated CD4 TCRs, with dominance at 160-218 and 743-854. There were mostly white British donors and more females than males, and clonal diversity was possibly underestimated. Seropositive status at baseline applied to only a handful of AZD1222 recipients.

The CDR3 totals 13 residues. The V end lost 3 bases, the J end lost 0 bases, and 3 bases lay between the germline ends. On this clone itself: What it recognizes is unknown.

Some clones are missing from TCRdb's copy, which holds only in-frame ones; the method was immunoSEQ multiplex PCR. Of roughly 140,000 clones listed, approximately 86% are singletons. This chain links TRBV12-3 or TRBV12-4 with TRBJ2-1; D is unresolved. The input for sequencing was peripheral blood, taken on day 0 of AZD1222 vaccination. This receptor was identified in an adult in good health. This CDR3 reads CASSLTSYNEQFF. In DNA, the CDR3 is TGTGCCAGCAGTTTGACCTCCTACAATGAGCAGTTCTTC.